The sequence of this T cell receptor beta chain was determined in a study of T cell repertoires in cytomegalovirus infection. Study at large: Based on public TCR beta signatures, there were indications of CMV infection and of a matching HLA type. General observations from the study: Summed frequency of public TCR beta families distinguished CMV carriers with the relevant HLA. Across the ex vivo response, the dominant clonotypes were HLA-C-restricted CMV-specific TCR beta clonotypes.

TCRdb passed the reads through MiXCR, listing each CDR3 protein once. Of roughly 100,000 distinct CDR3 sequences listed, 15% to 20% were seen once; the top ten hold more than 7%. Details on this clonotype: Its target is unknown.

Germline V CDR1 and CDR2: SGHRS, YFSETQ. The CDR3 has 15 residues. Trimming took 6 bases from V and 3 from J, leaving 18 bases between them. The sample was PBMCs. The clonotype originates from a human donor in good health (CMV status not recorded). Some clones in this sample may be carry-over from other donors' samples. This sequence joins TRBV5-1 and TRBJ2-5; possibly TRBD1 or TRBD2 for D (5 bases each). The DNA of the CDR3 is TGCGCCAGCACCTCGGGGCCAAGATCCGAAGAGACCCAGTACTTC. As protein: CASTSGPRSEETQYF.